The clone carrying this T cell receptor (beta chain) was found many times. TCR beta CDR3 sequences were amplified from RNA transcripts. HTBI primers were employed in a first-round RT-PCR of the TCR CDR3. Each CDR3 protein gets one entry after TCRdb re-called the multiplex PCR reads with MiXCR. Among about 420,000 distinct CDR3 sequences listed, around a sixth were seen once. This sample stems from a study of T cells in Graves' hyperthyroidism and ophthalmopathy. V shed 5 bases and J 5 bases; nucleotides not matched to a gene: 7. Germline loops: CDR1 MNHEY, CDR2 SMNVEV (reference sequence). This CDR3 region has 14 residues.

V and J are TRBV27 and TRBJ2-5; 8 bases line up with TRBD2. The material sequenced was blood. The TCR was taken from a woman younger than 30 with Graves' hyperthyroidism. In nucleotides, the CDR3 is TGTGCCAGCAGTCCCCCGGGGGGGTATGAGACCCAGTACTTC. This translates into CASSPPGGYETQYF.